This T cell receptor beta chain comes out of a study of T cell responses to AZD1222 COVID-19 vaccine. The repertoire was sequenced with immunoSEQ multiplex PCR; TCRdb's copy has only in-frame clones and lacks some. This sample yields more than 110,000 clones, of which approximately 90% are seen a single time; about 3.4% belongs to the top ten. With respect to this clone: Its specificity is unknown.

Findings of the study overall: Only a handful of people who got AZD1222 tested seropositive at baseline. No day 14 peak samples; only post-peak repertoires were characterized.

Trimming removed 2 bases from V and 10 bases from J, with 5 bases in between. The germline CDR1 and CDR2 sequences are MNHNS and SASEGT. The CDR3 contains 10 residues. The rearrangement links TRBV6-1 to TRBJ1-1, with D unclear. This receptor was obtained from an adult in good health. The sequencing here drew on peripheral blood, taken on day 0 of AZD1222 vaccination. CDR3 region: CASSERSAFF. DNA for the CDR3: TGTGCCAGCAGTGAACGCTCAGCTTTCTTT.